Presented here are 15 T cell receptor beta chains from one specimen sequenced in a study of cytomegalovirus exposure and HLA in healthy donors. PCR was performed using 60 Vbeta and 13 Jbeta primers. The data were produced by immunoSEQ multiplex PCR, yet TCRdb's version contains in-frame clones alone and is incomplete. The sample gives roughly 180,000 clones, about four fifths of which show up once; about 3.1% is in the top ten. The source material was PBMCs. All receptors derive from a female donor in good health and CMV-seronegative.

This clone was counted only a few times. The rearrangement joins TRBV30 to TRBJ1-4, with D maybe TRBD1 (5 bases). V dropped 0 bases and J dropped 11 bases, with 13 bases sitting between them. The germline CDR1 and CDR2 sequences are GTSNPN and SVGIG (reference sequence). The CDR3 has 13 residues. CDR3 bases: TGTGCCTGGAGTGTAGTAGGGGTACATAAACTGTTTTTT. Its protein is CAWSVVGVHKLFF.

This rearrangement joins TRBV2 to TRBJ2-7; D is possibly TRBD2 (5 bases). Germline CDR1 and CDR2: SNHLY and FYNNEI. The CDR3 is 13 residues long. Trimming pared 7 bases from V and 3 bases from J, leaving 13 bases between. The CDR3, as DNA: TGTGCCAGCAAATCACCAAGCGGCTACGAGCAGTACTTC. Protein product: CASKSPSGYEQYF.

The chain uses TRBV7-9 and TRBJ1-1; TRBD1 aligns across 7 bases. With V trimmed by 5 bases and J by 4 bases, 10 bases remained unmatched. The CDR3 consists of 15 residues. CDR1 SEHNR and CDR2 FQNEAQ come from the germline V gene (reference sequence). The CDR3 is CASSPLTGYGTEAFF. The CDR3 region has the DNA TGTGCCAGCAGCCCCTTGACAGGGTACGGCACTGAAGCTTTCTTT.

The CDR3 region has the DNA TGTGCCAGCAGTTTCGCGAGGGAGATAGCAGATACGCAGTATTTT. This translates into CASSFAREIADTQYF. The gene calls are TRBV28 and TRBJ2-3; D is perhaps TRBD2 (5 bases). V lost 3 bases, J lost 4 bases, and 14 bases lay in between. CDR3 size: 15 residues. Germline values: CDR1 MDHEN, CDR2 SYDVKM.

The chain is built from TRBV19 and TRBJ1-2; the D is unclear. Per the germline V gene, CDR1 is LNHDA and CDR2 is SQIVND (reference sequence). The V end lost 3 bases, the J end lost 2 bases, and 7 bases lay between the germline ends. The CDR3 totals 13 residues. Written as DNA, the CDR3 is TGTGCCAGTAGTATTTTCCAGAACTATGGCTACACCTTC. Its translation is CASSIFQNYGYTF. Looking up the rest from reference TRBV19 and TRBJ1-2 gives the full variable domain: DGGITQSPKYLFRKEGQNVTLSCEQNLNHDAMYWYRQDPGQGLRLIYYSQIVNDFQKGDIAEGYSVSREKKESFPLTVTSAQKNPTAFYLCASSIFQNYGYTFGSGTRLTVV.

This clone appeared a few times. The chain joins TRBV6-4 to TRBJ2-3, with 12 bases matching TRBD2. The CDR3 has 15 amino acids. Looked up from germline, CDR1 is MRHNA and CDR2 is SNTAGT. J was trimmed by 3 bases and V by 6 bases; bases with no gene match: 4. CDR3 DNA: TGTGCCAGCAGCGCGACTAGCGGGGGAACAGATACGCAGTATTTT. It translates to CASSATSGGTDTQYF.

The chain employs TRBV4-1 and TRBJ2-2; 7 bases agree with TRBD1. The V gene end was trimmed by 4 bases and the J gene end by 0 bases; junction bases not matched to a gene: 2. This CDR3 is 15 amino acids long. The germline CDR1 and CDR2 sequences are MGHRA and YSYEKL. CDR3 sequence reads: CASSLTGTNTGELFF. The CDR3 DNA sequence: TGCGCCAGCAGCCTGACAGGGACGAACACCGGGGAGCTGTTTTTT.

The gene calls are TRBV28 and TRBJ1-1; the D gene is possibly TRBD1 (6 bases). With 5 bases removed from V and 6 bases from J, the gap between germline ends came to 13 bases. This CDR3 is 13 amino acids long. Germline-derived CDR1 and CDR2 are MDHEN and SYDVKM. The chain's CDR3 is CASSTRTAPEAFF. In nucleotides, the CDR3 is TGTGCCAGCAGTACACGGACAGCTCCTGAAGCTTTCTTT.

The chain couples TRBV5-5 to TRBJ1-3; possible D gene TRBD1, 5 bases. In germline, CDR1 is SGHKS, CDR2 YYEKEE (reference sequence). The CDR3 runs 14 residues. V lost 1 base to trimming and J lost 0 bases, with 5 bases between them. The CDR3 coding sequence is TGTGCCAGCAGCTTGACAGGCTCTGGAAACACCATATATTTT. It translates to CASSLTGSGNTIYF.

The CDR3 region is CASSYGSKGELFF. The CDR3 nucleotides are TGTGCCAGCAGTTACGGGAGCAAAGGGGAGCTGTTTTTT. The genes are TRBV6-5 and TRBJ2-2; maybe TRBD2 (5 bases). V was clipped by 2 bases and J by 8 bases, with 9 bases between them. This CDR3 has 13 amino acids. Germline V gene data show CDR1 as MNHEY and CDR2 as SVGAGI.

The chain recombines TRBV19 with TRBJ1-4; 10 bases match TRBD1. This CDR3 is built from 16 residues. Per the germline V gene, CDR1 is LNHDA and CDR2 is SQIVND (reference sequence). V was pared by 7 bases and J by 6 bases, with 11 bases of the junction left unmatched. CDR3 sequence: CASTSRPGQGYEKLFF. CDR3 in DNA: TGTGCCAGTACTAGTCGGCCGGGACAGGGGTATGAAAAACTGTTTTTT.

The chain recombines TRBV5-1 with TRBJ2-1; 10 bases match TRBD1. The CDR3 has 16 amino acids. V lost 1 base to trimming and J lost 5 bases; unmatched junction nucleotides: 6. Germline V gene lookup returns CDR1 SGHRS and CDR2 YFSETQ. CDR3 sequence (DNA): TGCGCCAGCAGCTTGTGGGGGACAGGGGATAACAATGAGCAGTTCTTC. This sequence encodes CASSLWGTGDNNEQFF.

This rearrangement joins TRBV30 to TRBJ2-3, with 8 bases lining up with TRBD2. This CDR3 spans 15 amino acids. From germline, CDR1 is GTSNPN and CDR2 SVGIG (reference sequence). The V segment lost 5 bases and the J segment 1 base; nucleotides outside the gene matches: 8. The CDR3 sequence: CAWGGSAGGTDTQYF. CDR3 sequence (DNA): TGTGCCTGGGGTGGGTCAGCGGGGGGCACAGATACGCAGTATTTT.

The genes are TRBV19 and TRBJ2-7; 10 nucleotides agree with TRBD1. CDR1 is LNHDA and CDR2 is SQIVND in the germline V gene (reference sequence). This CDR3 is built from 16 residues. The V gene end was trimmed by 6 bases and the J gene end by 7 bases; junction bases not matched to a gene: 15. CDR3 nucleotide sequence: TGTGCCAGTAGCCGCGGACAGGGGGTCCCAACTTGGGAGCAGTACTTC. As protein: CASSRGQGVPTWEQYF.

J is TRBJ2-3 and V is TRBV7-2; 8 bases line up with TRBD1. Germline assignment: CDR1 SGHTA and CDR2 FQGNSA. This CDR3 region has 16 residues. V lost 1 base and J lost 5; bases outside the gene matches: 8. Written as DNA, the CDR3 is TGTGCCAGCAGCTTAGGTCGGGCAGGGGGCAGAGATACGCAGTATTTT. It yields the protein CASSLGRAGGRDTQYF.